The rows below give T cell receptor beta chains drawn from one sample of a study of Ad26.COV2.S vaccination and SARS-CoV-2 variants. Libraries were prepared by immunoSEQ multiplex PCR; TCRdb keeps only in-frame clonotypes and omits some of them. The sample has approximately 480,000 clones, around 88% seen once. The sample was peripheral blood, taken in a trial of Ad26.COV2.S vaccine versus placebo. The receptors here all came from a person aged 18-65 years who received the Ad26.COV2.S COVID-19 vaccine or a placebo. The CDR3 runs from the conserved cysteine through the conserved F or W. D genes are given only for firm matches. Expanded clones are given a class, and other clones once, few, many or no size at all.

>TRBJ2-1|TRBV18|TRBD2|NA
CASSRTQLAHNEQFF
TGTGCCAGCTCACGCACTCAACTAGCGCACAATGAGCAGTTCTTC
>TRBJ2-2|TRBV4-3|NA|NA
CASSQDHSNTGELFF
TGCGCCAGCAGCCAAGATCATTCGAACACCGGGGAGCTGTTTTTT
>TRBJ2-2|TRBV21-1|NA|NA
CASIGQGGSGELFF
TGTGCCAGCATTGGACAGGGAGGGTCCGGGGAGCTGTTTTTT
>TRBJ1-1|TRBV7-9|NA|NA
CASSPERYDTEAFF
TGTGCCAGCAGTCCGGAAAGATACGACACTGAAGCTTTCTTT
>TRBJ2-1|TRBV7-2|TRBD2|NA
CASSSTLRLADYNEQFF
TGTGCCAGCAGCTCCACCCTAAGACTAGCGGACTACAATGAGCAGTTCTTC
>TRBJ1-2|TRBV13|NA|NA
CASSGVGQPDYGYTF
TGTGCCAGCAGCGGGGTCGGACAGCCAGACTATGGCTACACCTTC
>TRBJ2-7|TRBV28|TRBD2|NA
CASRPYGTSGTYEQYF
TGTGCCAGCAGGCCCTATGGGACTAGCGGAACCTACGAGCAGTACTTC
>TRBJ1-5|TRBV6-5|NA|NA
CAVGGVGMSAQPQHF
TGTGCCGTAGGGGGGGTGGGTATGAGCGCACAGCCCCAGCATTTT
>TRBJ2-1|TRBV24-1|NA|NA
CATAGAPSYNEQFF
TGTGCAACCGCGGGGGCCCCCTCCTACAATGAGCAGTTCTTC
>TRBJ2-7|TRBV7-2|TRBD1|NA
CASSSQGYEQYF
TGTGCCAGCAGCTCACAGGGGTACGAGCAGTACTTC
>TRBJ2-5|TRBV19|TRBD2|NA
CASSHRLAGESETQYF
TGTGCCAGTAGTCACCGACTAGCGGGAGAATCGGAGACCCAGTACTTC
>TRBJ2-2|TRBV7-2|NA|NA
CASSFFSGGFGVTGELFF
TGTGCCAGCAGCTTTTTTAGTGGAGGGTTTGGGGTCACCGGGGAGCTGTTTTTT
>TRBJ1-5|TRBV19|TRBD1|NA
CASTGATGPDQPQHF
TGTGCCAGTACCGGAGCGACAGGGCCTGATCAGCCCCAGCATTTT
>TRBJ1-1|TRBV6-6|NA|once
CASRHSRVGLPEAFF
TGTGCCAGCAGACACAGCCGGGTGGGTCTTCCTGAAGCTTTCTTT
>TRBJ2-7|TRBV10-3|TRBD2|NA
CAISEALAGRGSYEQYF
TGTGCCATCAGTGAGGCCTTAGCGGGAAGGGGTTCCTACGAGCAGTACTTC
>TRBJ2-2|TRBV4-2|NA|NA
CASSQERISVTGELFF
TGTGCCAGCAGCCAAGAGAGAATTAGCGTCACCGGGGAGCTGTTTTTT
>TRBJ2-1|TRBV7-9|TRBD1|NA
CASSSQGSNEQFF
TGTGCCAGCAGCTCACAGGGGTCCAATGAGCAGTTCTTC
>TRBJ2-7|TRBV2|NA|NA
CASSLGGLDEQYF
TGTGCCAGCAGTCTGGGGGGGCTAGACGAGCAGTACTTC
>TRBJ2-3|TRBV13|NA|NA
CASSPIGAVATDTQYF
TGTGCCAGCAGCCCCATCGGGGCCGTTGCCACAGATACGCAGTATTTT
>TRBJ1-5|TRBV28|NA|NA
CASLPNGILLGQPQHF
TGTGCCAGCCTACCCAACGGGATCCTTCTGGGTCAGCCCCAGCATTTT
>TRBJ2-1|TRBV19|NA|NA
CASSDLIDEQFF
TGTGCCAGTAGCGATCTAATCGATGAGCAGTTCTTC
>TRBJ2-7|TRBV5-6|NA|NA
CASSPQLGSEQYF
TGTGCCAGCAGCCCCCAATTGGGAAGCGAGCAGTACTTC
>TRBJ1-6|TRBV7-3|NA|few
CASSFRRDSPLHF
TGTGCCAGCAGCTTCCGGAGGGATTCACCCCTCCACTTT
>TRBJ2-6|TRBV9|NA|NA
CASSLRVAASGANVLTF
TGTGCCAGCAGCCTTCGGGTCGCGGCGTCTGGGGCCAACGTCCTGACTTTC
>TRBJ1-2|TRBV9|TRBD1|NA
CASSVTGGNYGYTF
TGTGCCAGCAGCGTGACAGGGGGCAACTATGGCTACACCTTC
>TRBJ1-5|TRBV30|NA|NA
CAWSVGGRGQPQHF
TGTGCCTGGAGTGTAGGGGGGCGGGGGCAGCCCCAGCATTTT
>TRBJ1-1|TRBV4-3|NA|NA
CASSPDRFMNTEAFF
TGCGCCAGCAGCCCCGACAGATTCATGAACACTGAAGCTTTCTTT
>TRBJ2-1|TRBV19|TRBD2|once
CASSRTSGRSSGEQFF
TGTGCCAGTAGTAGGACTAGCGGGAGGAGTTCGGGTGAGCAGTTCTTC
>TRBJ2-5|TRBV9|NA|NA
CASSVGGVETQYF
TGTGCCAGCAGCGTCGGAGGAGTTGAGACCCAGTACTTC
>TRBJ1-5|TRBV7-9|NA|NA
CASSPPGTLDQPQHF
TGTGCCAGCAGCCCTCCCGGGACACTCGATCAGCCCCAGCATTTT
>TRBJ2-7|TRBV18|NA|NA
CASSPREGRILGVEQYF
TGTGCCAGCTCACCACGAGAGGGGAGGATATTGGGTGTCGAGCAGTACTTC
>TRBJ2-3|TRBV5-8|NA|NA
CASSLADTQYF
TGTGCCAGCAGCTTGGCAGATACGCAGTATTTT
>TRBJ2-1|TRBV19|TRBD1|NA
CASRPPGQLYNEQFF
TGTGCCAGTAGGCCCCCGGGACAGCTCTACAATGAGCAGTTCTTC
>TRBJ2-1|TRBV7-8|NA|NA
CASSPTYSSYNEQFF
TGTGCCAGCAGCCCTACTTATTCCTCCTACAATGAGCAGTTCTTC
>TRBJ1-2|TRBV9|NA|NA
CASSVSGTAAYGYTF
TGTGCCAGCAGCGTCTCAGGGACTGCCGCTTATGGCTACACCTTC